This record looks at one TCR beta chain sequence and its context. What it binds is unknown. Investigators amplified TCR beta CDR3 regions from RNA transcripts. Second-round multiplex PCR followed a first-round RT-PCR using HTBI primers. Using its own MiXCR run on the multiplex PCR reads, TCRdb lists one record per CDR3 protein. The sample holds about 500,000 distinct CDR3 sequences; under 45% are singletons and the top ten take about 4.6%. These data originate in a study of Graves' ophthalmopathy and Graves' hyperthyroidism. Findings of the study overall: With over 85% sensitivity and less than 83% specificity, a 13-signature model separated ophthalmopathy from stable hyperthyroidism. Ophthalmopathy progression predictions by the model showed about 75% specificity and over 60% sensitivity.

V gave up 11 bases and J gave up 4 bases, with 20 bases separating them. CDR3 length: 14 amino acids. Looked up from germline, CDR1 is KGHDR and CDR2 is SFDVKD. The source is an adult man with Graves' hyperthyroidism. The sequencing input was peripheral blood or thyroid tissue (not recorded which). V and J are TRBV24-1 and TRBJ2-7; D may be TRBD1 or TRBD2 (5 bases each). The CDR3 region has the DNA TGTGCCAACGACGCCTCGGGACGGACTTACGAGCAGTACTTC. Translation: CANDASGRTYEQYF.